The subject of this entry is one T cell receptor beta chain. The sample comes from a study of blood T cell repertoires in COVID-19. Overall study context: Sources were T cells, B-cell-depleted T cells, or PBMCs; the material itself was cDNA or gDNA.

Authors' processing steps: Amplification with reference gene primers provided the estimates of nucleated cell counts. The repertoire was sequenced with immunoSEQ multiplex PCR; TCRdb's copy has only in-frame clones and lacks some. V and J calls and clone size follow that table, whereas D and trimming were derived from the DNA. The sample holds about 230,000 clones, 84% seen once. With 3 bases clipped from V and 7 bases from J, the junction kept 13 bases outside the gene matches. The CDR3 length is 16 residues. Germline V gene lookup returns CDR1 MGHDK and CDR2 SYGVNS. This sequence was found in a middle-aged woman who had recovered from COVID-19. J is TRBJ1-1 and V is TRBV25-1; 8 bases map to TRBD1. The specimen sequenced was peripheral blood. The CDR3 spells CASSEGYGQGSIEAFF. CDR3 bases: TGTGCCAGCAGTGAGGGGTATGGACAGGGTAGCATTGAAGCTTTCTTT.